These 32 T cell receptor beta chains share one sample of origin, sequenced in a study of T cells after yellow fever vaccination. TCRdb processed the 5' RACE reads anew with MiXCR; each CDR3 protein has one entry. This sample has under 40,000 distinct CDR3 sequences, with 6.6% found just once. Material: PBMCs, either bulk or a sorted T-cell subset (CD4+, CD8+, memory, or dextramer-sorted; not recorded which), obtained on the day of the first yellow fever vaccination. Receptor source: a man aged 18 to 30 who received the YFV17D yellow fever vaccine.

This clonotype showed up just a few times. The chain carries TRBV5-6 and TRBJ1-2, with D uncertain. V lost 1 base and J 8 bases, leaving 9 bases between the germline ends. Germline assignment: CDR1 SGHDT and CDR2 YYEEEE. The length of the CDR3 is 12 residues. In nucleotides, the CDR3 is TGTGCCAGCAGCTTGTATGTGTGGGGCTACACCTTC. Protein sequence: CASSLYVWGYTF.

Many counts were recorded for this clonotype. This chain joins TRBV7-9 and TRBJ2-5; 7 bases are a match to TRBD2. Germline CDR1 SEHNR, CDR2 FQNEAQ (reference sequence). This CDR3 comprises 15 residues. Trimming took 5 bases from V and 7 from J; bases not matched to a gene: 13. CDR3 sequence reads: CASSIVSSGQATQYF. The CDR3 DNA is TGTGCCAGCAGCATCGTTTCTAGCGGCCAGGCGACCCAGTACTTC.

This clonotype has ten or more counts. This CDR3 reads CASSLPGFVYGYTF. CDR3 sequence (DNA): TGTGCCAGCAGCCTCCCTGGTTTTGTCTATGGCTACACCTTC. The chain combines TRBV5-6 with TRBJ1-2, with D unresolved. From germline, CDR1 is SGHDT and CDR2 YYEEEE. V lost 4 bases and J 4 bases, leaving 14 bases between the germline ends. The CDR3 totals 14 residues.

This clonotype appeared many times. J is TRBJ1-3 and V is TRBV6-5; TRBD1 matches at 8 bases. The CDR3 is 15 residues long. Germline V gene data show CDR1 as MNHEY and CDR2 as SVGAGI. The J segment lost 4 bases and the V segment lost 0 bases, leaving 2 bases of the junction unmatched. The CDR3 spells CASSYSRGPGNTIYF. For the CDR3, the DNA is TGTGCCAGCAGTTACTCCAGGGGGCCCGGAAACACCATATATTTT.

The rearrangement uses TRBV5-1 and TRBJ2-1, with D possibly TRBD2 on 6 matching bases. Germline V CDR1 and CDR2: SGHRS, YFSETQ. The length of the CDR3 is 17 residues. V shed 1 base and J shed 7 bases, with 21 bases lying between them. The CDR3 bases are TGCGCCAGCAGCTTGCCCTCTACGCTAGCGAGGGTTAATGAGCAGTTCTTC. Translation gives CASSLPSTLARVNEQFF.

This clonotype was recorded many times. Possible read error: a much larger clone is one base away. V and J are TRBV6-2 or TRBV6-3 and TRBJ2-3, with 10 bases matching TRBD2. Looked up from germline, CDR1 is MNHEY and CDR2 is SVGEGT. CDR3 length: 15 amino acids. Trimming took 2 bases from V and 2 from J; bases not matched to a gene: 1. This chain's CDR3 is CASSYSGGATDTQYF. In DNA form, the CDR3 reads TGTGCCAGCAGTTACAGCGGGGGGGCCACAGATACGCAGTATTTT.

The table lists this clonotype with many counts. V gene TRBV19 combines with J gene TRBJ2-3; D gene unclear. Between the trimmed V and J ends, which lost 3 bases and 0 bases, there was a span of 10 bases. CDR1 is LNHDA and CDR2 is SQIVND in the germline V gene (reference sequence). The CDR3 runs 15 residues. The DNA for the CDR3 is TGTGCCAGTAGTATCCAGGCGACTAGCACAGATACGCAGTATTTT. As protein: CASSIQATSTDTQYF.

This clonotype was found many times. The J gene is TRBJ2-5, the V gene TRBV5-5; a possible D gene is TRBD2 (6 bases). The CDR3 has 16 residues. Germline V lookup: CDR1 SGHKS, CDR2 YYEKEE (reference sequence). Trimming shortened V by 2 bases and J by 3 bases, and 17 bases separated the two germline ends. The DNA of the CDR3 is TGTGCCAGCAGCTTTTTTCTCCTTGGGGGGAAAGAGACCCAGTACTTC. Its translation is CASSFFLLGGKETQYF.

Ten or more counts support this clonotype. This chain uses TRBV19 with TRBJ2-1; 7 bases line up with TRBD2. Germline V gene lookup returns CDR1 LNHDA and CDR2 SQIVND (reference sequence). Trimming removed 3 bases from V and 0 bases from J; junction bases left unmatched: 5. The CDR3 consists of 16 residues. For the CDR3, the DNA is TGTGCCAGTAGTATCGGACTAGGACGCTCCTACAATGAGCAGTTCTTC. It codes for CASSIGLGRSYNEQFF.

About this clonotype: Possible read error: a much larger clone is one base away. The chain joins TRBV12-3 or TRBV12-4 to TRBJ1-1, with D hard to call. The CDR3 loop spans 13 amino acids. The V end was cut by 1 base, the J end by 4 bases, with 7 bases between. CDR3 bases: TGTGCCAGCAGTTTAGGGAAGAGCACTGAAGCTTTCTTT. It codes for CASSLGKSTEAFF.

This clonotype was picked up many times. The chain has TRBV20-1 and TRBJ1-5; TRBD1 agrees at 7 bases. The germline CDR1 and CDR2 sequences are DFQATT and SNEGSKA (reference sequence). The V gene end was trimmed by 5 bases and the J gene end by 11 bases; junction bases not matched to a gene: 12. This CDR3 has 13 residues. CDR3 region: CSAYRGRESAQHF. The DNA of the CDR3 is TGCAGTGCTTACAGGGGCCGGGAGTCAGCCCAGCATTTT.

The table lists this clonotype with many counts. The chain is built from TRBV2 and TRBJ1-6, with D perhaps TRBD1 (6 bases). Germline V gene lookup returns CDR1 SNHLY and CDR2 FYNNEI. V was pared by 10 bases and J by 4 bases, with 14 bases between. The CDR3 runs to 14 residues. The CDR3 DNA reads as TGTGCCACGACCGGGACATCGTATAATTCACCCCTCCACTTT. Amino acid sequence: CATTGTSYNSPLHF.

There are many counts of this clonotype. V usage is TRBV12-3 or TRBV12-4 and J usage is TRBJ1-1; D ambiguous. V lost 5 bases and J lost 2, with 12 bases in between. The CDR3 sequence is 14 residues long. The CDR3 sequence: CASSTTDTNTEAFF. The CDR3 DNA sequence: TGTGCCAGCAGTACTACAGATACTAACACTGAAGCTTTCTTT.

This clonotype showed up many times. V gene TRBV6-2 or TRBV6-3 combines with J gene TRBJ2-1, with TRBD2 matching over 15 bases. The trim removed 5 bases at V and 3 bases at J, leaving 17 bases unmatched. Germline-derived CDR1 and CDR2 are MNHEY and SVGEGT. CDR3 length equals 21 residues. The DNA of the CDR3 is TGTGCCAGCAGTCCGACCCCGGGACTAGCGGGGGGCTTTACCCACTACAATGAGCAGTTCTTC. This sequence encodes CASSPTPGLAGGFTHYNEQFF.

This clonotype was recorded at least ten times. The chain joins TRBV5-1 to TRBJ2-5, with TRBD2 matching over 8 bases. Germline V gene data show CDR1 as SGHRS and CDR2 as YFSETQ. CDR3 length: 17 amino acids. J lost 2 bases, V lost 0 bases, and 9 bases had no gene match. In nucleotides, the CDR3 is TGCGCCAGCAGCTTGGCCGGGAGGGGGGCCATTCAAGAGACCCAGTACTTC. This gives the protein CASSLAGRGAIQETQYF.

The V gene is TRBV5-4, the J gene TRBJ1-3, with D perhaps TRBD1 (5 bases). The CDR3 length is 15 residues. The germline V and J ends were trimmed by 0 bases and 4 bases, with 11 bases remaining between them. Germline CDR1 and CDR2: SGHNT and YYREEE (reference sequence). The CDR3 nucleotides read TGTGCCAGCAGCTTGGGCCACGGACACGGAAACACCATATATTTT. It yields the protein CASSLGHGHGNTIYF.

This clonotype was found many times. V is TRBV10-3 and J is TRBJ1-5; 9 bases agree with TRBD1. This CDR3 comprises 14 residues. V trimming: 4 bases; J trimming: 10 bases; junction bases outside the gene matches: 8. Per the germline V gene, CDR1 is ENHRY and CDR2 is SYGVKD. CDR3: CAISGTGTGLPQHF. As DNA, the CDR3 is TGTGCCATCAGTGGTACCGGGACAGGGCTCCCCCAGCATTTT.

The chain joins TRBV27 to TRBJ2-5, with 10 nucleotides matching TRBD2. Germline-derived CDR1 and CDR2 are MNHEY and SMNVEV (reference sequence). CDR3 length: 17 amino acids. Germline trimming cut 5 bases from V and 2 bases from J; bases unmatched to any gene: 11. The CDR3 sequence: CASSLHPSGGPQETQYF. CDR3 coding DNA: TGTGCCAGCAGTCTCCACCCTAGCGGGGGCCCTCAAGAGACCCAGTACTTC.

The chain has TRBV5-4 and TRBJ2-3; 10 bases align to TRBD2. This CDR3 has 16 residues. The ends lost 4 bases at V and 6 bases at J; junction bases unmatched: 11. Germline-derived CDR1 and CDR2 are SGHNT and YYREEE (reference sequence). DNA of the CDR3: TGTGCCAGCAGCGCCCCCTTAGCGGGGGGCGGGGATACGCAGTATTTT. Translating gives CASSAPLAGGGDTQYF.

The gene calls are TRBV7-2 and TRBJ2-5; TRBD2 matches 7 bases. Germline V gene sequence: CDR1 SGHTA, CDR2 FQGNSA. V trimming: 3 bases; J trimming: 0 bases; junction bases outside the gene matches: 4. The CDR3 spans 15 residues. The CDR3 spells CASSFRLADQETQYF. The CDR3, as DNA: TGTGCCAGCAGCTTTCGGCTAGCGGACCAAGAGACCCAGTACTTC.

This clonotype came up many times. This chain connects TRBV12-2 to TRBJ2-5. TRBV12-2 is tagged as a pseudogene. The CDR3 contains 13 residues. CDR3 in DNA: TGTGCAAGTCGCTTCATAGGAGAAGAGACCCAGTACTTC. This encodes CASRFIGEETQYF.

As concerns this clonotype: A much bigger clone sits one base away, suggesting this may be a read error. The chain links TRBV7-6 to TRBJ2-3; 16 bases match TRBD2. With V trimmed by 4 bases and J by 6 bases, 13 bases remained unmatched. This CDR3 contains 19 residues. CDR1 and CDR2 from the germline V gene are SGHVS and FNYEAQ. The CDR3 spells CASSSGPGTSGGACDTQYF. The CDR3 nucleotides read TGTGCCAGCAGCTCCGGTCCCGGGACTAGCGGGGGGGCTTGTGATACGCAGTATTTT.

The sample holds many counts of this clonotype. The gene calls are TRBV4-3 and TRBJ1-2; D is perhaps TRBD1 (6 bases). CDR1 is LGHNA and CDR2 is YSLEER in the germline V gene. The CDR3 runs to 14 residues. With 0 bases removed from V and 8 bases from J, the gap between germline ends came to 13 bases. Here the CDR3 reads CASSQEPGARGYTF. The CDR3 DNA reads TGCGCCAGCAGCCAAGAACCGGGGGCACGAGGCTACACCTTC.

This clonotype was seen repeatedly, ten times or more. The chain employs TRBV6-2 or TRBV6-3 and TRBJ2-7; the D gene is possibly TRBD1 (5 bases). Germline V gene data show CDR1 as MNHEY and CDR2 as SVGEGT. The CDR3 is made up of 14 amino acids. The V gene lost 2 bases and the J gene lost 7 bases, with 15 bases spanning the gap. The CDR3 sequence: CASSYGPGRWEQYV. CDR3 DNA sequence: TGTGCCAGCAGTTACGGGCCAGGGCGATGGGAGCAGTACGTC.

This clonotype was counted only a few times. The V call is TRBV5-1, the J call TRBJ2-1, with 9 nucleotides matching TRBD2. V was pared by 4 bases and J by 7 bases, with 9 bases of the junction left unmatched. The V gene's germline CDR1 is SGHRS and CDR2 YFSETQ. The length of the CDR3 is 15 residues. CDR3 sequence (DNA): TGCGCCAGCAGCCCCAGACTAGCGGAGAAGAATGAGCAGTTCTTC. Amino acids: CASSPRLAEKNEQFF.

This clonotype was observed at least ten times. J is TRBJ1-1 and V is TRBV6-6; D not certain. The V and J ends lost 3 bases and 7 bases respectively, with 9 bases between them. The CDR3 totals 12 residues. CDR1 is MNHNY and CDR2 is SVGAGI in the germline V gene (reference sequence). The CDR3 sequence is CASSYAGFEAFF. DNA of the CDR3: TGTGCCAGCAGTTATGCCGGGTTTGAAGCTTTCTTT.

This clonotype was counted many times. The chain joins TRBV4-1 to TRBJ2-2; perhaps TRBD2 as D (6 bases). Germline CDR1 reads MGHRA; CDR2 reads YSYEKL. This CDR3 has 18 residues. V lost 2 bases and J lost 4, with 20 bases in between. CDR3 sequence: CASSQMGRGSPFTGELFF. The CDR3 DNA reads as TGCGCCAGCAGCCAAATGGGGCGGGGTTCGCCGTTCACCGGGGAGCTGTTTTTT.

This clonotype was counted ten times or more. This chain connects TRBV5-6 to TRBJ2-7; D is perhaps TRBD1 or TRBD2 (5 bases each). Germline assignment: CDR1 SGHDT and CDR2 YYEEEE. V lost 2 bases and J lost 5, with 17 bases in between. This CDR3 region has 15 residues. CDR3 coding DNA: TGTGCCAGCAGCTTAGGGGACGGACTCCCTCACGAGCAGTACTTC. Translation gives CASSLGDGLPHEQYF. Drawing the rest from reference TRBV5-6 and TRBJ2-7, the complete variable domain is DAGVTQSPTHLIKTRGQQVTLRCSPKSGHDTVSWYQQALGQGPQFIFQYYEEEERQRGNFPDRFSGHQFPNYSSELNVNALLLGDSALYLCASSLGDGLPHEQYFGPGTRLTVT.

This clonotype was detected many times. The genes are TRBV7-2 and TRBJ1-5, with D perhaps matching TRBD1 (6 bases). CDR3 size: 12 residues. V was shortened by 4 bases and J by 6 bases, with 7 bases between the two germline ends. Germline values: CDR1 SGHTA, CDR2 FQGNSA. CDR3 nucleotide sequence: TGTGCCAGCAGCTGGGACATTCAGCCCCAGCATTTT. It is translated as CASSWDIQPQHF.

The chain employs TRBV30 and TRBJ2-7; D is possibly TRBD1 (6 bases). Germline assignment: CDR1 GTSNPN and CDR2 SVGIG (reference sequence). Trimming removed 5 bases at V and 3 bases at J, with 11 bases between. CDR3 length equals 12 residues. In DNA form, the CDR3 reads TGTGCCTGGTCCGGGACAAACTACGAGCAGTACTTC. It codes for CAWSGTNYEQYF.

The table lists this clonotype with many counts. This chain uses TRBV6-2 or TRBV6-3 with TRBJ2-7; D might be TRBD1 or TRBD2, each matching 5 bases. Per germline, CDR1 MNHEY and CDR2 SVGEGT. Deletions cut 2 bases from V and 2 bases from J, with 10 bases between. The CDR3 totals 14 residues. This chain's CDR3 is CASSYGTTTYEQYV. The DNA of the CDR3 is TGTGCCAGCAGTTACGGGACGACTACCTACGAGCAGTACGTC.

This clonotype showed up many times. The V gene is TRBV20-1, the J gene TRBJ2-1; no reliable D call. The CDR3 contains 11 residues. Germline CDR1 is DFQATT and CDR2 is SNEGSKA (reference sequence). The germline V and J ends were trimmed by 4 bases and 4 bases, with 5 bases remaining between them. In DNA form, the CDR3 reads TGCAGTGCTAAAGGGTACAATGAGCAGTTCTTC. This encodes CSAKGYNEQFF.